This T cell receptor (beta chain) was recovered during a study of T cells in tuberculosis. Profiling relied on immunoSEQ multiplex PCR, and the TCRdb table lists in-frame clones only, not all of them. The sample holds approximately 58,000 clones, roughly 90% seen once. Sorting used thawed, overnight-rested PBMC stained with anti-CD3, a viability dye and GMM-loaded CD1B tetramer. CD1B tetramers were loaded with Rhodococcus equi-derived C32 glucose monomycolate. From each donor, around 100,000 tetramer-negative cells were sorted. Germline assignment: CDR1 SGDLS and CDR2 YYNGEE. V was shortened by 0 bases and J by 6 bases, with 10 bases between the two germline ends. The length of the CDR3 is 14 residues.

This TCR was recovered from an adult woman with latent tuberculosis. The chain employs TRBV9 and TRBJ2-4, with D possibly being TRBD2 (5 bases). Material: CD1b-GMM tetramer-negative cells sorted from PBMCs. As DNA, the CDR3 is TGTGCCAGCAGCGTAGGAGAGCGGAGAAACATTCAGTACTTC. Translation gives CASSVGERRNIQYF. Full variable domain (remainder filled in from reference TRBV9 and TRBJ2-4): DSGVTQTPKHLITATGQRVTLRCSPRSGDLSVYWYQQSLDQGLQFLIQYYNGEERAKGNILERFSAQQFPDLHSELNLSSLELGDSALYFCASSVGERRNIQYFGAGTRLSVL.